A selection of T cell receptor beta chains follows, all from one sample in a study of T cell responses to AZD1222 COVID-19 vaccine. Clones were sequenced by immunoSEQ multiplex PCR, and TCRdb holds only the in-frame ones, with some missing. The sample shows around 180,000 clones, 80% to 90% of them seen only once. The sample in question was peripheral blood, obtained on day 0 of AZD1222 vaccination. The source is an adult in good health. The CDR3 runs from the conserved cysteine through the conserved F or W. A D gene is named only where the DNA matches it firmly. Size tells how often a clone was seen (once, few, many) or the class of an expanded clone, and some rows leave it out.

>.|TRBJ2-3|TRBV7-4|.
CASSLYQGGRRTDTQYF
TGTGCCAGCAGCTTGTACCAAGGGGGTCGACGCACAGATACGCAGTATTTT
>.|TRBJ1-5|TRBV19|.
CASSIVGMSNQPQHF
TGTGCCAGTAGTATCGTAGGGATGAGCAATCAGCCCCAGCATTTT
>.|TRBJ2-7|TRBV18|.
CASSPQRGYHDEQYF
TGTGCCAGCTCACCACAAAGGGGCTATCACGACGAGCAGTACTTC
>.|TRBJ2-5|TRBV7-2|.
CASSFQGGQETQYF
TGTGCCAGCAGCTTTCAGGGGGGACAAGAGACCCAGTACTTC
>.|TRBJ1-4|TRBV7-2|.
CASSFFGSNEKLFF
TGTGCCAGCAGCTTCTTCGGCAGCAATGAAAAACTGTTTTTT
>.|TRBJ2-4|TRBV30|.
CAWSQGRGAKNIQYF
TGTGCCTGGAGCCAGGGGAGGGGAGCCAAAAACATTCAGTACTTC
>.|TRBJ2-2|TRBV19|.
CASSIGPRGTGELFF
TGTGCCAGTAGTATAGGTCCAAGAGGGACCGGGGAGCTGTTTTTT
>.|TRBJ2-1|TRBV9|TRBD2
CASSVDRGTSGSSYNEQFF
TGTGCCAGCAGCGTAGATCGAGGGACTAGCGGGAGCTCCTACAATGAGCAGTTCTTC
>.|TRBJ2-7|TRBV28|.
CASSPGVDTYEQYF
TGTGCCAGCAGTCCCGGGGTAGACACCTACGAGCAGTACTTC
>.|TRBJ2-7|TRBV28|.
CASSPGQAPYEQYF
TGTGCCAGCAGTCCTGGGCAGGCTCCCTACGAGCAGTACTTC
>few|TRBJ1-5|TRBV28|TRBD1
CASNPPRGRGQPQHF
TGTGCCAGCAACCCGCCCAGGGGGCGCGGTCAGCCCCAGCATTTT
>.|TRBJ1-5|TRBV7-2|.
CASNLGGVNNQPQHF
TGTGCCAGCAACCTGGGGGGGGTAAACAATCAGCCCCAGCATTTT
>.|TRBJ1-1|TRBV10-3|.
CAISGGYRSNTEAFF
TGTGCCATCAGTGGAGGGTACAGGTCGAACACTGAAGCTTTCTTT
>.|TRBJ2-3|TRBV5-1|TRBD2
CASSYVAGMADTQYF
TGCGCCAGCAGCTACGTAGCGGGGATGGCAGATACGCAGTATTTT
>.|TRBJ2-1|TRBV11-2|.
CASSSTRLAEQFF
TGTGCCAGCAGCTCGACTCGGCTCGCTGAGCAGTTCTTC
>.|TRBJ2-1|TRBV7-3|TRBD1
CASSLGTGGNEQFF
TGTGCCAGCAGCCTCGGGACAGGGGGCAATGAGCAGTTCTTC
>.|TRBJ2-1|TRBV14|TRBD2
CASSRTGGGDYNEQFF
TGTGCCAGCAGCCGGACCGGCGGGGGGGATTACAATGAGCAGTTCTTC
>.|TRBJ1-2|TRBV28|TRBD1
CASRGDRRRYTF
TGTGCCAGCAGGGGGGACAGGAGGCGCTACACCTTC
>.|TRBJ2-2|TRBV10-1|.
CASSESTGEAGELFF
TGCGCCAGCAGTGAGTCGACTGGGGAGGCCGGGGAGCTGTTTTTT
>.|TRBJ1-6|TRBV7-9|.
CASSLVGRAAFGNSPLHF
TGTGCCAGCAGCCTGGTGGGCAGGGCGGCGTTTGGTAATTCACCCCTCCACTTT
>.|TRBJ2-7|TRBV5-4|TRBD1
CASRAGTGPSTPYEQYF
TGTGCCAGCAGAGCCGGGACAGGGCCTTCGACCCCCTACGAGCAGTACTTC
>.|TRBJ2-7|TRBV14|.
CASSQERDGSSEQYF
TGTGCCAGCAGCCAAGAACGGGACGGGAGCAGCGAGCAGTACTTC
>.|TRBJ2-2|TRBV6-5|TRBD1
CASGTGLNTGELFF
TGTGCCAGCGGGACAGGGTTGAACACCGGGGAGCTGTTTTTT